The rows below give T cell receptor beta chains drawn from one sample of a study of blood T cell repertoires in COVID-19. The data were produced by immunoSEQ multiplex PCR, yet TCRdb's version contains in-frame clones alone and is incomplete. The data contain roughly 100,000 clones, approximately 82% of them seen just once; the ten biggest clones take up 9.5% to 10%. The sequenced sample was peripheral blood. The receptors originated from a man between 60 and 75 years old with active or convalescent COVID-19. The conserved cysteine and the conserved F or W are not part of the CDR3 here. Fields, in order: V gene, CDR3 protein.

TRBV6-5,ASWEGSGANVLT
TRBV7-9,ASSLGQVEQY
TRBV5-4,ASSGGGNTEAF
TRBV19,ASSIQVNEKLF
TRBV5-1,ASSRREGAGANVLT
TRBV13,ASSLSGRAATDTQY
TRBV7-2,ASSLGTSGRRLGNEQF
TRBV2,ASSEREPTYNEQF
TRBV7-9,ASSFSFGGPKSYEQY
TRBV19,ASSDRGLSGYT
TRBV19,ASSIAGGSYNEQF
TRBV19,ASSRDRGPANTGELF
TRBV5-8,ASSFSGLWDTQY
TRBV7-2,ASGTGTYNEQF
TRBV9,ASSALAGAQETQY
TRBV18,ASSPRLAGGPGELF
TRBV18,ASSPSLGSGRNEQY
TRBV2,ASSERRGDQPQH
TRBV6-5,ASSFGSAPYEQY
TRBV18,ASSPPIREGRYEQY
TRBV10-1,ASSGSSYNEQF
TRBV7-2,ASSLFASGSLYTQY
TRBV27,ASMGQRSNTGELF
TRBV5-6,ASSSTSGTGAYNEQF
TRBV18,ASSPTTDHEQY
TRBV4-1,ASSPRLAGGFTDTQY
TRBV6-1,ASSALAGGPVNEQF
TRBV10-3,AISESLASEGEQF
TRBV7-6,ASSPGTVSGNTIY
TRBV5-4,ASRSDFLAGTEAF
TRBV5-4,ASSFTGTSRYNEQF
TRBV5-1,ASSSGQGAREQY
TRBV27,ASSPGVSNQPQH
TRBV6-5,ASRSGNSYGYT
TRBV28,ASSPSSGRGTGELF
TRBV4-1,ASSQDRGGSGGELF
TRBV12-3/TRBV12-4,ASSGLNTGELF
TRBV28,ASTRTGARQDTQY
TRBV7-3,ASSLGSTSGPYNEQF
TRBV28,ASTSFSYEQY
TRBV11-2,ASSLDLTAWGYT
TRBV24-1,ATSDPAGTGKWTGELF
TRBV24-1,ATSDLTTGKQF
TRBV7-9,ASSLGIVVAGYT
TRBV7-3,ASSLTATGDYEQY
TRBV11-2,ASSARLAGGDNEQF